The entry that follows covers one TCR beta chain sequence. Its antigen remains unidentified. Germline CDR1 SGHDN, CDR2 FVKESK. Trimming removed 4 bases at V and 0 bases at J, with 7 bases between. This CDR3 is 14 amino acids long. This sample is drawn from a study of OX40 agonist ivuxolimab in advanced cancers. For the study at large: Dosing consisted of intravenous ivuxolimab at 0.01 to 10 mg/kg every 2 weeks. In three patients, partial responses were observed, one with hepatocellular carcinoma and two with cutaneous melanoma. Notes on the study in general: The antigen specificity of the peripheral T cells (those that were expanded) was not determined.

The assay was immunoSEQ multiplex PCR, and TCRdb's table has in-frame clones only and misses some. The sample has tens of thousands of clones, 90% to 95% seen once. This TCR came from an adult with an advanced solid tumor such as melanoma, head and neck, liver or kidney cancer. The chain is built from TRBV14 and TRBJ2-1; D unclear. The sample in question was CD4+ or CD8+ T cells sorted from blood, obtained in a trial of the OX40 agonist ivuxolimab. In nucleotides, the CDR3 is TGTGCCAGCAGCCTCGACATCTCCTACAATGAGCAGTTCTTC. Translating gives CASSLDISYNEQFF.